This T cell receptor (beta chain) was retrieved from a study of shared clonotypes between healthy human individuals. Donors were healthy HIV-negative adults without recently reported acute infections or vaccinations. The germline V gene has CDR1 MDHEN and CDR2 SYDVKM. The CDR3 sequence is 12 residues long. After removal of 5 bases from V and 16 bases from J, the junction contained 10 bases not matched to a gene. TCRdb keeps only in-frame clones here, not all; method: immunoSEQ multiplex PCR. The sample lists 2 million to 3 million clones; 93% were seen once. This clone was counted once. Sequenced material: naive CD4+ T cells from PBMCs. Subset of the sample: CD45RA+ positively selected. The clonotype comes from a man aged 18-30 years in good health. Some clones in this sample may be carry-over from other donors' samples. The chain employs TRBV28 and TRBJ2-1, with TRBD1 matching 8 bases. The CDR3, as DNA: TGTGCCAGCAGTCCCATTCTGACAGGGGTCTTCTTC. This codes for CASSPILTGVFF.